The T cell receptor (beta chain) described here comes from a study of blood T cell repertoires in COVID-19. Study summary: From T cells, B-cell-depleted T cells, or PBMCs came the material, which was cDNA or gDNA.

Participants came from 24 US areas, aged roughly 18 to 95 years. Participant reports of clinical history set cohort assignment. In the original analysis: From reference gene primer amplification, estimates of nucleated cell counts were derived. TCRdb keeps only in-frame clones here, not all; method: immunoSEQ multiplex PCR. The V and J calls and clone size come from that table; D and trimming were worked out from the DNA. The sample holds roughly 430,000 clones, 88% seen once. Sequenced: PBMCs or T cells enriched from blood (not recorded which). The receptor was derived from a middle-aged woman with acute COVID-19.

CDR3 sequence: CASSQDWAREETQYF. The CDR3, as DNA: TGTGCCAGCAGCCAAGATTGGGCGCGGGAAGAGACCCAGTACTTC. V usage is TRBV3-1 (or the pseudogene TRBV3-2) and J usage is TRBJ2-5; a weak D match, TRBD2 (5 bases). The CDR3 sequence is 15 residues long. The V end was cut by 0 bases, the J end by 3 bases, with 11 bases between. Germline loops: CDR1 LGHDT, CDR2 YNNKEL (reference sequence).